The 13 T cell receptor beta chains below come from one sample, sequenced in a study of T cell repertoires in cytomegalovirus infection. TCRdb re-derived calls from the reads in MiXCR, one entry per CDR3 protein. This table has 150,000 to 200,000 distinct CDR3 sequences, approximately 15% appearing once. The sequencing input was PBMCs. Source of these receptors: a human donor in good health (CMV status not recorded). Some clones in this sample may be carry-over from other donors' samples.

The J gene is TRBJ1-3, the V gene TRBV10-3; 8 bases align to TRBD1. V gave up 6 bases and J gave up 1 base; unmatched junction bases: 8. The V gene's germline CDR1 is ENHRY and CDR2 SYGVKD. This CDR3 is built from 16 residues. CDR3 region: CAISLGQGGSGNTIYF. CDR3 bases: TGTGCCATCAGCTTAGGACAGGGTGGATCTGGAAACACCATATATTTT.

There are many counts of this clonotype. CDR3 amino acids: CASSSLGHSNQPQHF. The CDR3 DNA sequence: TGTGCCAGCAGCTCCCTCGGGCATAGCAATCAGCCCCAGCATTTT. The chain couples TRBV7-2 to TRBJ1-5; D call uncertain. The germline V gene encodes CDR1 SGHTA and CDR2 FQGNSA. V was shortened by 4 bases and J by 0 bases, with 10 bases between the two germline ends. The CDR3 is 15 amino acids.

This clonotype was seen ten or more times. The genes are TRBV19 and TRBJ2-7; perhaps TRBD2 as D (6 bases). This CDR3 spans 14 amino acids. V was shortened by 5 bases and J by 6 bases, with 17 bases between the two germline ends. Germline V CDR1 and CDR2: LNHDA, SQIVND (reference sequence). Here the CDR3 DNA reads TGTGCCAGTAGTCCGGATCGGACTATAACCGAGCAGTACTTC. It is translated as CASSPDRTITEQYF.

There are many counts of this clonotype. The chain has TRBV7-9 and TRBJ2-5; D ambiguous. The germline V gene has CDR1 SEHNR and CDR2 FQNEAQ (reference sequence). This CDR3 has 16 residues. The V and J ends lost 1 base and 3 bases respectively, with 15 bases between them. CDR3 loop: CASSLGSVKPKETQYF. CDR3 DNA sequence: TGTGCCAGCAGCTTAGGTTCTGTTAAGCCCAAAGAGACCCAGTACTTC.

This clonotype was counted a few times. The CDR3 is CASSQTGGDSYEQYF. Here the CDR3 DNA reads TGTGCCAGCAGCCAAACCGGGGGGGACTCCTACGAGCAGTACTTC. The V gene is TRBV3-1, the J gene TRBJ2-7; 8 bases align to TRBD2. The CDR3 consists of 15 residues. CDR1 is LGHDT, CDR2 YNNKEL, per germline (reference sequence). V shed 2 bases, J shed 0 bases, and the junction held 3 bases outside the gene matches.

This clonotype was seen at least ten times. This chain links TRBV10-3 with TRBJ2-2; unclear D gene. Germline V gives CDR1 ENHRY, CDR2 SYGVKD. The V end was cut by 11 bases, the J end by 5 bases, with 9 bases between. The CDR3 totals 11 residues. In nucleotides, the CDR3 is TGTGCCTCCCGTACGACCGGGGAGCTGTTTTTT. This sequence encodes CASRTTGELFF.

This clonotype was counted between two and nine times. The chain carries TRBV5-5 and TRBJ2-1; the D is unclear. The CDR3 has 13 residues. Germline CDR1 reads SGHKS; CDR2 reads YYEKEE (reference sequence). V was cut by 0 bases and J by 4 bases, with 5 bases left in between. CDR3 protein: CASSLVLYNEQFF. The CDR3 DNA reads TGTGCCAGCAGCTTGGTTCTGTACAATGAGCAGTTCTTC. Complete variable domain (other parts from reference TRBV5-5 and TRBJ2-1): DAGVTQSPTHLIKTRGQQVTLRCSPISGHKSVSWYQQVLGQGPQFIFQYYEKEERGRGNFPDRFSARQFPNYSSELNVNALLLGDSALYLCASSLVLYNEQFFGPGTRLTVL.

The chain is built from TRBV15 and TRBJ2-1; a possible D gene is TRBD2 (6 bases). CDR1 and CDR2 (germline): LNHNV, YYDKDF (reference sequence). V gave up 0 bases and J gave up 1 base, with 10 bases separating them. CDR3 length: 16 residues. The CDR3 here is CATSRDGGWSYNEQFF. Here the CDR3 DNA reads TGTGCCACCAGCAGAGATGGGGGGTGGTCCTACAATGAGCAGTTCTTC.

This clonotype was counted a few times. The chain employs TRBV20-1 and TRBJ1-1; D not resolved. Trimming removed 3 bases at V and 0 bases at J, with 11 bases between. Germline CDR1 and CDR2: DFQATT and SNEGSKA (reference sequence). This CDR3 is built from 14 residues. The CDR3 spells CSASAGSMNTEAFF. The CDR3 nucleotides are TGCAGTGCTAGTGCGGGTTCAATGAACACTGAAGCTTTCTTT.

This clonotype was seen repeatedly, ten times or more. The V and J genes are TRBV7-3 and TRBJ2-2, with D possibly TRBD1 on 6 matching bases. The CDR3 loop spans 16 amino acids. Trimming removed 0 bases from V and 2 bases from J, with 10 bases in between. Germline lookup yields CDR1 SGHTA and CDR2 FQGTGA. CDR3 bases: TGTGCCAGCAGCTTAACGGGGGCCCCCAACACCGGGGAGCTGTTTTTT. This sequence encodes CASSLTGAPNTGELFF. The whole variable domain, filled in from reference TRBV7-3 and TRBJ2-2, reads GAGVSQTPSNKVTEKGKYVELRCDPISGHTALYWYRQSLGQGPEFLIYFQGTGAADDSGLPNDRFFAVRPEGSVSTLKIQRTERGDSAVYLCASSLTGAPNTGELFFGEGSRLTVL.

This clonotype has a count of ten or more. The chain uses TRBV7-2 and TRBJ2-1; 9 bases agree with TRBD1. Germline-derived CDR1 and CDR2 are SGHTA and FQGNSA. CDR3 length: 15 residues. V lost 2 bases, J lost 7 bases, and 6 bases stayed unmatched. In nucleotides, the CDR3 is TGTGCCAGCAGCTTAAACAGGGGGCGCAGGAATGAGCAGTTCTTC. It codes for CASSLNRGRRNEQFF.

This clonotype was counted only a few times. The J gene is TRBJ2-5, the V gene TRBV6-2 or TRBV6-3; 8 nucleotides align to TRBD2. With V trimmed by 5 bases and J by 0 bases, 8 bases remained unmatched. This CDR3 spans 16 amino acids. Germline V gene sequence: CDR1 MNHEY, CDR2 SVGEGT. In nucleotides, the CDR3 is TGTGCCAGCAGTGATTTAGCGGGACCGTACCAAGAGACCCAGTACTTC. Protein product: CASSDLAGPYQETQYF.

This rearrangement joins TRBV11-2 to TRBJ2-1; 7 bases are a match to TRBD2. This CDR3 contains 15 residues. CDR1 is SGHAT, CDR2 FQNNGV, per germline. Germline trimming cut 5 bases from V and 6 bases from J; bases unmatched to any gene: 10. The CDR3 spells CASSPWGGESNEQFF. CDR3 nucleotide sequence: TGTGCCAGCAGCCCTTGGGGAGGGGAGAGCAATGAGCAGTTCTTC.